This TCR beta chain stems from a study of monozygotic twins with inflammatory bowel disease. Overall study findings and caveats: IBD patients carried less diverse TCRbeta repertoires (inverse Simpson) than healthy co-twins.

Isolation of total RNA was performed on whole blood, with no prior T cell sorting. Regarding this clonotype: Its antigen is currently unknown.

TCRdb re-called the 5' RACE reads and shows each CDR3 protein once, DNA omitted. The sample spans a few hundred thousand distinct CDR3 sequences; the ten largest clones claim roughly 5.2%. Per the germline V gene, CDR1 is SQVTM and CDR2 is ANQGSEA. There are 11 residues in the CDR3. This clonotype was sampled from a human donor with ulcerative colitis or Crohn's disease, or a healthy co-twin of an affected twin (not recorded which). The specimen was blood. V and J are TRBV29-1 and TRBJ2-7. The CDR3 loop reads CSVILMGEQYF.